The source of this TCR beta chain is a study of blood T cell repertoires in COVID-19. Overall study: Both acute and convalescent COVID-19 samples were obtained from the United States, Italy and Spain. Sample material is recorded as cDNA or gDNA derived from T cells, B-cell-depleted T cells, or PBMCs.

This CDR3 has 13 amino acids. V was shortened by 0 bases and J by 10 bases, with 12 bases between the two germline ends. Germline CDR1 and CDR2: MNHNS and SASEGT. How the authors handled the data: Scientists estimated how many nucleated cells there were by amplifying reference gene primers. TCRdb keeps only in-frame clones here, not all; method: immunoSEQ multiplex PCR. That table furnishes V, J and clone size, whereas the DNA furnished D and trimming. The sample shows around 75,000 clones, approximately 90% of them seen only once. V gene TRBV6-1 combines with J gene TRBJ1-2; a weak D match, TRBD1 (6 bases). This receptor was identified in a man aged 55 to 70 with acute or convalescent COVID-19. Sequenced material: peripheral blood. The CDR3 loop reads CASSEARSGAYTF. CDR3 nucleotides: TGTGCCAGCAGTGAAGCCCGTTCAGGGGCCTACACCTTC.